Below, 27 T cell receptor beta chains from the same sample are listed, as sequenced in a study of regulatory T cells in long-lasting Graves disease. To make TCR beta libraries, researchers used iRepertoire HTBI primers and Arm-PCR of CDR3 regions. TCRdb recomputed calls from the multiplex PCR reads with MiXCR, one row per CDR3 protein. The sample includes approximately 470,000 distinct CDR3 sequences, around 21% seen only once; the top ten take about 7.8%. The time point: persistent/refractory GD, antithyroid drugs over 5 years with positive TRAb. PBMCs were the source of the RNA used for TCR sequencing. The sequencing used peripheral blood mononuclear cells (PBMCs), collected when the disease was refractory, from a patient treated with antithyroid drugs. The source of these receptors is a female donor with Graves disease.

This clonotype was recorded at least ten times. The chain joins TRBV7-2 to TRBJ2-7; 10 bases align to TRBD1. Losses at the gene ends were 1 base for V and 4 bases for J; bases not matched to a gene: 7. This CDR3 has 16 residues. Germline values: CDR1 SGHTA, CDR2 FQGNSA. The chain's CDR3 is CASSLDGTGVGYEQYF. The CDR3 DNA reads TGTGCCAGCAGCTTAGATGGGACAGGGGTGGGGTACGAGCAGTACTTC.

This chain links TRBV9 with TRBJ2-5; D uncertain. Between the trimmed V and J ends, which lost 0 bases and 7 bases, there was a span of 10 bases. The CDR3 consists of 13 residues. From germline, CDR1 is SGDLS and CDR2 YYNGEE. The CDR3 DNA reads as TGTGCCAGCAGCGTAGACACCTTTTCGACCCAGTACTTC. Residues: CASSVDTFSTQYF.

This CDR3 reads CASSSLGVVSGSHTDTQYF. CDR3 coding DNA: TGTGCCAGCAGCTCCCTTGGAGTGGTTAGCGGGAGCCACACAGATACGCAGTATTTT. The gene calls are TRBV28 and TRBJ2-3; the match to TRBD2 covers 9 bases. With V trimmed by 6 bases and J by 2 bases, 18 bases remained unmatched. Looked up from germline, CDR1 is MDHEN and CDR2 is SYDVKM. The CDR3 has 19 amino acids.

Many counts were recorded for this clonotype. The chain carries TRBV28 and TRBJ1-5, with D possibly matching TRBD1 (6 bases). The ends were cut back, 6 bases at V and 7 bases at J, with 13 bases in the middle. This CDR3 comprises 13 residues. From germline, CDR1 is MDHEN and CDR2 SYDVKM. This CDR3 reads CASRDTGKQPQHF. CDR3 nucleotides: TGTGCCAGCAGGGATACAGGGAAACAGCCCCAGCATTTT.

The chain recombines TRBV11-1 with TRBJ2-1, with unresolved D. Germline-derived CDR1 and CDR2 are SGHAT and FQDESV (reference sequence). V was shortened by 8 bases and J by 7 bases, with 15 bases between the two germline ends. The CDR3 loop spans 13 amino acids. CDR3 nucleotide sequence: TGTGCCAGCTCCCTACCGTTCAAGAATGAGCAGTTCTTC. Translated, it gives CASSLPFKNEQFF.

The chain has TRBV6-1 and TRBJ1-5; no firm D call. The CDR3 loop spans 16 amino acids. Germline V gives CDR1 MNHNS, CDR2 SASEGT. V lost 2 bases, J lost 2 bases, and 13 bases lay in between. The CDR3 spells CASSENRGMGNQPQHF. The CDR3 DNA follows: TGTGCCAGCAGTGAAAATCGGGGAATGGGCAATCAGCCCCAGCATTTT.

The chain has TRBV20-1 and TRBJ2-7; 7 bases fit TRBD1. The trim removed 5 bases at V and 2 bases at J, leaving 9 bases unmatched. Per the germline V gene, CDR1 is DFQATT and CDR2 is SNEGSKA (reference sequence). The CDR3 loop spans 14 amino acids. CDR3 nucleotides: TGCAGTGCTTATACCGGGACAGAGACCTACGAGCAGTACTTC. It translates to CSAYTGTETYEQYF.

This chain connects TRBV2 to TRBJ2-1; possibly TRBD1 for D (5 bases). The CDR3 extends over 12 amino acids. V dropped 6 bases and J dropped 12 bases, with 15 bases sitting between them. The germline gives CDR1 SNHLY, CDR2 FYNNEI. The CDR3 coding sequence is TGTGCCAGCAGCGGAGTAGGGGCCAGGCAGTTCTTC. Its protein is CASSGVGARQFF.

Only a few counts were recorded for this clonotype. The chain recombines TRBV30 with TRBJ2-7; D is perhaps TRBD1 or TRBD2 (5 bases each). The CDR3 has 14 amino acids. Germline CDR1 GTSNPN, CDR2 SVGIG (reference sequence). V was trimmed by 2 bases and J by 3 bases, leaving 14 bases between them. The CDR3 DNA is TGTGCCTGGAGTAGGCGGGCTGGGGGCTACGAGCAGTACTTC. Protein: CAWSRRAGGYEQYF.

The chain is built from TRBV5-5 and TRBJ2-7, with a weak D call TRBD1 (6 bases). Deletions cut 0 bases from V and 1 base from J, with 14 bases between. The CDR3 sequence is 16 residues long. The germline gives CDR1 SGHKS, CDR2 YYEKEE (reference sequence). CDR3 bases: TGTGCCAGCAGCTTGGGACAGGCAAGACCATCCTACGAGCAGTACTTC. As protein: CASSLGQARPSYEQYF. Full variable domain (remainder filled in from reference TRBV5-5 and TRBJ2-7): DAGVTQSPTHLIKTRGQQVTLRCSPISGHKSVSWYQQVLGQGPQFIFQYYEKEERGRGNFPDRFSARQFPNYSSELNVNALLLGDSALYLCASSLGQARPSYEQYFGPGTRLTVT.

The chain employs TRBV27 and TRBJ2-7; D remains ambiguous. Germline V gene data show CDR1 as MNHEY and CDR2 as SMNVEV (reference sequence). V was shortened by 8 bases and J by 7 bases, with 15 bases between the two germline ends. CDR3 size: 12 residues. As DNA, the CDR3 is TGTGCCAGCGGTCCCTCCCCCAAAGAGCAGTACTTC. Protein sequence: CASGPSPKEQYF.

Comment on this clonotype: A much larger clone is a single base away; this may be a read error. The CDR3 ends on some other residue instead of the conserved phenylalanine or tryptophan, so this is likely a read error. The chain carries TRBV7-9 and TRBJ2-7, with D tentatively TRBD1 (5 bases). The CDR3 runs 14 residues. Trimming cost V 4 bases and J 2 bases, with 12 bases left between them. Germline assignment: CDR1 SEHNR and CDR2 FQNEAQ (reference sequence). The CDR3 region is CASSSGRGPYEQYS. In DNA, the CDR3 is TGTGCCAGCAGCTCCGGAAGGGGCCCCTACGAGCAGTACTCC.

V and J are TRBV11-2 and TRBJ2-1, with 8 bases aligning to TRBD1. V shed 5 bases, J shed 0 bases, and the junction held 21 bases outside the gene matches. This CDR3 contains 21 residues. Germline CDR1 SGHAT, CDR2 FQNNGV. The DNA of the CDR3 is TGTGCCAGCAGCCCAACCCCCAGGGGGCCGGCACCTACTAGCTCCTACAATGAGCAGTTCTTC. Protein: CASSPTPRGPAPTSSYNEQFF.

V is TRBV5-4 and J is TRBJ2-7; 8 bases are a match to TRBD1. CDR1 and CDR2 (germline): SGHNT, YYREEE (reference sequence). This CDR3 has 13 residues. After removal of 4 bases from V and 4 bases from J, the junction contained 4 bases not matched to a gene. The CDR3 loop reads CASSARQGYEQYF. The CDR3 nucleotides are TGTGCCAGCAGCGCCCGACAGGGGTACGAGCAGTACTTC.

This clonotype was found a few times. Here the CDR3 reads CSARVMGVKSEQYF. CDR3 bases: TGCAGTGCTAGAGTAATGGGAGTGAAAAGCGAGCAGTACTTC. The V and J genes are TRBV20-1 and TRBJ2-7, with D possibly matching TRBD2 (5 bases). V lost 1 base and J lost 6, with 16 bases in between. The CDR3 covers 14 residues. Germline-derived CDR1 and CDR2 are DFQATT and SNEGSKA (reference sequence).

Ten or more counts support this clonotype. The genes are TRBV6-1 and TRBJ1-1; TRBD1 matches 7 bases. The germline V gene encodes CDR1 MNHNS and CDR2 SASEGT. The CDR3 loop spans 14 amino acids. Trimming took 5 bases from V and 0 from J; bases not matched to a gene: 3. This CDR3 reads CASSRDSMNTEAFF. The CDR3, as DNA: TGTGCCAGCAGTCGGGACAGTATGAACACTGAAGCTTTCTTT.

This clonotype was counted only a few times. A much larger clone is a single base away; this may be a read error. The gene calls are TRBV28 and TRBJ1-1; 8 nucleotides align to TRBD1. This CDR3 spans 14 amino acids. Germline V lookup: CDR1 MDHEN, CDR2 SYDVKM. The CDR3 spells CASSPRDRHTEALF. CDR3 nucleotide sequence: TGTGCCAGCAGTCCCCGGGACAGGCACACTGAAGCTCTCTTT. Combining the CDR3 with reference TRBV28 and TRBJ1-1 gives the whole variable domain DVKVTQSSRYLVKRTGEKVFLECVQDMDHENMFWYRQDPGLGLRLIYFSYDVKMKEKGDIPEGYSVSREKKERFSLILESASTNQTSMYLCASSPRDRHTEALFGQGTRLTVV.

This clonotype turned up a few times. The chain combines TRBV5-1 with TRBJ1-2, with 8 bases aligning to TRBD1. Germline V lookup: CDR1 SGHRS, CDR2 YFSETQ. CDR3 size: 15 residues. V shed 2 bases, J shed 3 bases, and the junction held 6 bases outside the gene matches. In DNA, the CDR3 is TGCGCCAGCAGCTTTACGACAGGGGCGGACTATGGCTACACCTTC. This codes for CASSFTTGADYGYTF. Full variable domain (rest looked up from reference TRBV5-1 and TRBJ1-2): KAGVTQTPRYLIKTRGQQVTLSCSPISGHRSVSWYQQTPGQGLQFLFEYFSETQRNKGNFPGRFSGRQFSNSRSEMNVSTLELGDSALYLCASSFTTGADYGYTFGSGTRLTVV.

This clonotype was detected many times. This chain connects TRBV2 to TRBJ1-1, with D unresolved. The length of the CDR3 is 12 residues. Looked up from germline, CDR1 is SNHLY and CDR2 is FYNNEI. With 6 bases removed from V and 7 bases from J, the gap between germline ends came to 12 bases. In DNA, the CDR3 is TGTGCCAGCAGCGATGCGGGATTTGAAGCTTTCTTT. Translating gives CASSDAGFEAFF.

This clonotype was observed a few times. The chain uses TRBV30 and TRBJ2-4; 8 bases are shared with TRBD2. Germline trimming cut 2 bases from V and 8 bases from J; bases unmatched to any gene: 5. In germline, CDR1 is GTSNPN, CDR2 SVGIG (reference sequence). CDR3 length equals 13 residues. The CDR3 coding sequence is TGTGCCTGGAGTAGCGGGAGTTGGGACATTCAGTACTTC. Translating it yields CAWSSGSWDIQYF.

The chain employs TRBV7-9 and TRBJ2-7; D tentatively fits TRBD1 or TRBD2 (5 bases each). This CDR3 contains 13 residues. V lost 7 bases and J 4 bases, leaving 14 bases between the germline ends. Germline CDR1 and CDR2: SEHNR and FQNEAQ (reference sequence). CDR3: CASIREEGYEQYF. CDR3 sequence (DNA): TGTGCCAGCATTAGGGAAGAGGGGTACGAGCAGTACTTC. Full variable domain (missing parts from reference TRBV7-9 and TRBJ2-7): DTGVSQNPRHKITKRGQNVTFRCDPISEHNRLYWYRQTLGQGPEFLTYFQNEAQLEKSRLLSDRFSAERPKGSFSTLEIQRTEQGDSAMYLCASIREEGYEQYFGPGTRLTVT.

Points on this clonotype: This may be a read error: a much more frequent sequence differs by one nucleotide. The chain recombines TRBV12-3 or TRBV12-4 with TRBJ2-7; D call uncertain. This CDR3 contains 14 residues. CDR3 amino acids: CAGSFLTDRGEQYF. Here the CDR3 DNA reads TGTGCCGGCAGTTTCTTGACGGATCGAGGCGAGCAGTACTTC.

In its sample, this clonotype was seen a few times. The rearrangement uses TRBV3-1 and TRBJ1-5; D not certain. CDR1 and CDR2 from the germline V gene are LGHDT and YNNKEL (reference sequence). This CDR3 contains 15 residues. Trimming removed 4 bases from V and 7 bases from J, with 17 bases in between. CDR3 bases: TGTGCCAGCAGCCGAAGTCTGGAGGGCCGCCAGCCCCAGCATTTT. It is translated as CASSRSLEGRQPQHF.

The V gene is TRBV7-9, the J gene TRBJ2-1, with 13 bases aligning to TRBD2. The CDR3 totals 18 residues. Germline loops: CDR1 SEHNR, CDR2 FQNEAQ (reference sequence). J lost 2 bases, V lost 5 bases, and 9 bases had no gene match. The CDR3 DNA sequence: TGTGCCAGCAGCGTCGGACTAGCGGGAGCATCCCCCTACAATGAGCAGTTCTTC. Protein: CASSVGLAGASPYNEQFF.

This clonotype has at least ten counts. The chain is built from TRBV6-5 and TRBJ2-2, with D uncertain. There are 13 residues in the CDR3. Germline loops: CDR1 MNHEY, CDR2 SVGAGI. Trimming removed 2 bases at V and 5 bases at J, with 6 bases between. As DNA, the CDR3 is TGTGCCAGCAGTTACGGTCCGACCGGGGAGCTGTTTTTT. Residues: CASSYGPTGELFF.

This clonotype was observed at least ten times. The CDR3 coding sequence is TGTGCCAGCAGCGTTGGACAGGAGCAGTACTTC. It translates to CASSVGQEQYF. This chain connects TRBV7-9 to TRBJ2-7; maybe TRBD1 (6 bases). Germline V lookup: CDR1 SEHNR, CDR2 FQNEAQ (reference sequence). Trimming removed 5 bases from V and 7 bases from J, with 9 bases in between. The CDR3 is 11 residues long.

This clonotype was seen only once. The CDR3 region is CASSSPDSANNEQFF. The CDR3 DNA sequence: TGTGCCAGCAGCTCACCGGACTCCGCAAACAATGAGCAGTTCTTC. V and J are TRBV7-6 and TRBJ2-1; the D gene is possibly TRBD2 (5 bases). The CDR3 extends over 15 amino acids. The V end was cut by 4 bases, the J end by 5 bases, with 15 bases between. CDR1 and CDR2 (germline): SGHVS, FNYEAQ.